This entry describes one T cell receptor (beta chain). This clonotype has more than one count but fewer than ten. There is no known antigen for this receptor. There are no base qualities to consult, and no much larger clone falls within one base. The data derive from a study of T cells in Graves' hyperthyroidism and ophthalmopathy (dated by TCRdb to about 2019). Turning to the overall study: Peripheral blood was collected at initial diagnosis, before any treatment. Once sampling was done, hyperthyroidism patients were given methimazole at a starting dose of 30 mg daily, whereas ophthalmopathy patients were given high-dose intravenous methylprednisolone. In about six Graves' hyperthyroidism patients, the study also compared T-cell repertoires from thyroid tissue with T-cell repertoires from blood. To identify TCR V-J signatures that set the groups apart, the researchers used a discovery cohort of 100 or so patients, made up of roughly 40 with Graves' ophthalmopathy and 57 with stable Graves' hyperthyroidism. Whether ophthalmopathy could be predicted prospectively was tested in an independent validation cohort made up of 18 to 20 hyperthyroidism patients plus 17 patients who later progressed to ophthalmopathy. The paper reports TCR Vbeta CDR3 sequencing of roughly 140 peripheral blood samples: some 41 ophthalmopathy, under 80 hyperthyroidism and approximately 17 progressor patients. The 95 to 100 discovery patients were randomly split 7:3 into training and test sets. Findings and caveats that apply to the study as a whole: No statistical method was used to fix the sample size in advance, and group allocation was not hidden from the investigators. A 13 V-J signature model separated ophthalmopathy from stable hyperthyroidism, with about 90% sensitivity and roughly 82% specificity in cross-validation and 80%/75% in testing. In validation, progression to ophthalmopathy was predicted by the model with nearly 71% sensitivity and around 76% specificity, a median of about 6.4 months before onset. Blood samples also contained most of the expanded thyroid clonotypes (frequency above 0.001), which suggests that blood repertoires may reflect thyroid immune responses.

Relative to germline, V is missing 6 bases and J is missing 10 bases, with 11 bases of the junction outside any gene match. The CDR3 covers 15 residues, taking in both the cysteine and the phenylalanine. The CDR3 DNA has 45 bases and is translated from base 1. The germline V gene yields SNHLY for CDR1 and FYNNEI for CDR2. The hyperthyroidism patients were between 18 and 65 years old and newly diagnosed, with a disease duration of less than 2 months. Exclusion was applied to patients with uncontrolled infections, other autoimmune diseases, pregnancy or lactation. Diagnoses were based on clinical symptoms, serum thyroxine and TRAb, thyroid ultrasound and orbital computed tomography. Blood from progressor patients was drawn when they were first diagnosed with hyperthyroidism, before any ophthalmopathy symptoms appeared. PBMCs were isolated from around 10 ml of fresh peripheral blood by Ficoll-Paque density gradient centrifugation. Patients classed as progressors first received a Graves' hyperthyroidism diagnosis and then went on to develop ophthalmopathy during follow-up. Total RNA was extracted using Trizol reagent, and RNA quality was assessed on an Agilent 2100 Bioanalyzer.

Amplification of TCR beta CDR3 regions was carried out from RNA transcripts. A first-round RT-PCR of the TCR CDR3 used the HTBI primer set with the Qiagen OneStep RT-PCR kit. Libraries were constructed in a second round of multiplex PCR, after which size selection and purification were carried out. The libraries were sequenced on an Illumina HiSeq2000 using paired-end 100 bp reads. Under the source paper's analysis protocol: SOAPnuke was used to process the raw data, with reads discarded if the reads contained adapters or uncalled bases, had a mean Phred below 15, or lacked an exact constant-primer or identifier match. High-quality paired reads were merged with COPE v1.2.5, and unique nucleotide sequences were defined as clonotypes. MiTCR v1.1 was used to align the clonotypes against IMGT TRBV, TRBD and TRBJ reference segments. Only V-J combinations with frequency above 0.0001, covering roughly 99% of repertoires, were analysed. The TCS score was defined as the ratio of F50 (clonal expansion) to E x V (chaos), calculated using BLOSUM62-based TCRdist between CDR3 peptides within each V-J. Welch's t-statistics and random forest reduced 500 to 550 V-J features to under 15, which were used in a naive Bayes classifier (R e1071). The public reads were reanalyzed by TCRdb: fastp trimming at Q25, MiXCR alignment, in-frame beta chains only. Each entry is one CDR3 protein sequence, shown with its most common DNA and genes. The V and J calls follow TCRdb's processing rather than the paper's. The table for this sample lists 690,000 or so distinct CDR3 sequences; approximately 18% of them were counted only once. The ten largest clones add up to around 15% of the sample.

The source of this sequence is a woman aged 45-65 years with Graves' hyperthyroidism that later progressed to Graves' ophthalmopathy. The chain is assembled from TRBV2 and TRBJ2-2; 10 of the junction bases match TRBD2. Sequencing input: blood. The CDR3 reads CASSGGVAGGTELFF. At the DNA level, the sequence is TGTGCCAGCAGCGGCGGGGTAGCGGGGGGTACGGAGCTGTTTTTT.